This TCR beta chain was captured by sequencing in a study of cytomegalovirus exposure and HLA in healthy donors. This clone was recorded only once. In germline, CDR1 is SGHTA, CDR2 FQGTGA. The CDR3 runs 15 residues. The V and J ends lost 6 bases and 1 base respectively, with 15 bases between them. With 60 Vbeta and 13 Jbeta primers, the PCR was carried out. TCRdb's copy holds only in-frame clones and misses some; the assay was immunoSEQ multiplex PCR. The sample holds fewer than 250,000 clones; approximately 81% are singletons and the top ten take over 1%. Sequenced sample: PBMCs. The V and J genes are TRBV7-3 and TRBJ1-1; maybe TRBD1 (6 bases). This TCR was sampled from a human donor in good health. CDR3 nucleotide sequence: TGTGCCAGCAGTCCTTCAGGGGTGGGGAACACTGAAGCTTTCTTT. Translation gives CASSPSGVGNTEAFF.